This TCR beta chain was recorded in a study of blood T cell repertoires in COVID-19. Overall study: Sources were T cells, B-cell-depleted T cells, or PBMCs; the material itself was cDNA or gDNA.

Only in-frame clones appear in the TCRdb table, and some are missing; sequencing was by immunoSEQ multiplex PCR. The sample has 200,000 to 250,000 clones, roughly 85% seen once; the top ten hold 2% to 3%. The V segment lost 4 bases and the J segment 4 bases; nucleotides outside the gene matches: 6. Germline values: CDR1 MNHEY, CDR2 SMNVEV (reference sequence). This CDR3 has 14 amino acids. The sequence was collected from a woman in her seventies with COVID-19, enrolled during active disease. The genes are TRBV27 and TRBJ1-2, with TRBD1 identical over 7 bases. The specimen was peripheral blood. The CDR3 sequence is CASSYTSGGYGYTF. The CDR3 DNA sequence: TGTGCCAGCAGTTACACCTCAGGGGGCTATGGCTACACCTTC.